This TCR beta chain was captured by sequencing in a study of blood T cell repertoires in COVID-19. As for the study in general: Italy, Spain and the United States were the sources of the convalescent and acute COVID-19 samples. Sample material is recorded as cDNA or gDNA derived from T cells, B-cell-depleted T cells, or PBMCs.

Sequencing used immunoSEQ multiplex PCR; TCRdb keeps in-frame clones, though not all of them. Of some 65,000 clones listed, approximately 86% are singletons. The Seattle site enrolled patients during active infection and followed them longitudinally. Trimming shortened V by 5 bases and J by 3 bases, and 10 bases separated the two germline ends. CDR1 is SGHAT and CDR2 is FQNNGV in the germline V gene. This CDR3 region has 13 residues. This sequence originates from a man aged 35 to 55 with COVID-19, enrolled during active disease. The sample consisted of peripheral blood. V and J are TRBV11-2 and TRBJ1-1, with D perhaps matching TRBD1 (6 bases). The CDR3 DNA sequence: TGTGCCAGCAGCCCCGACAGGTACACTGAAGCTTTCTTT. Protein sequence: CASSPDRYTEAFF.